The clone carrying this T cell receptor beta chain was found a few times. Its target is unknown. V was trimmed by 6 bases and J by 7 bases, leaving 10 bases between them. This CDR3 region has 13 residues. These data come from a study of identical twins. Whole-study findings and limits: A lower insertion count was a feature of abundant cord blood beta clonotypes, with no such feature in memory repertoires. Twins showed weaker excess sharing in their beta out-of-frame sequences.

TCRdb analysed the 5' RACE reads with MiXCR anew, one entry per CDR3 protein. The repertoire holds about 790,000 distinct CDR3 sequences, around a sixth seen once, with under 15% in the top ten. These data were likewise used in another study, on T cells expressing NK-cell markers. This second study says: The study sequenced eight donors, seven HCMV-seropositive and one seronegative.

The genes are TRBV12-3 or TRBV12-4 and TRBJ1-6, with a possible D match to TRBD1 (5 bases). This clonotype originated in a woman aged 18 to 35 in good health. The sequenced sample was PBMCs. The CDR3 DNA is TGTGCCAGCAGCCGGGGCTTCAATTCACCCCTCCACTTT. Translated: CASSRGFNSPLHF.